Reported below is one T cell receptor (beta chain). This clone was counted ten times or more. The antigen it binds to is not known. The CDR3 goes on 3 residues after the read ends, and that part is filled in from the germline J gene. CDR1 and CDR2 (MNHNS, SASEGT) derive from the germline V gene. V loses 0 bases, J loses 1 base, and the germline ends lie 7 bases apart. The CDR3 goes from the cysteine to the phenylalanine over 15 residues. Shown are 36 bases from within the CDR3, in frame from base 1. The data stem from a study of T cell clonality in common variable immunodeficiency (dated by TCRdb to 2014 to 2015). Broad study findings and their caveats: Even though DNA input was the same, control samples had an average of approximately 82,000 unique sequences each, compared with about 32,000 in CVID samples. Fewer TCRbeta clones were shared among CVID subjects than among healthy controls (p < 0.0001). Reportedly, TCRbeta sequences from CVID had fewer deletions and N-nucleotide insertions, and highly modified clones with 13 or more V deletions were absent from CVID. The authors noted that sequencing repertoires of T cell subpopulations would be needed to clarify what caused the increased clonality in CVID. TCRbeta clonality was higher in CVID subjects than in healthy controls (t-test p = 0.018), and the increase was most characteristic of about a third of subjects. Patient heterogeneity within the CVID cohort put limits on correlating repertoire features with clinical complications.

CVID samples and control samples contributed equivalent amounts of genomic DNA as sequencing input. For every sample, a 60 bp segment covering the rearranged TCRbeta CDR3 region was amplified and then sequenced. TCRbeta amplification used the immunoSEQ assay, a bias-corrected multiplex PCR with high-throughput sequencing. The original pipeline was this. Every unique nucleotide sequence counted as a clone and was annotated with V, D and J genes, copy number and frequency. Sequences were labeled productive if in frame, and non-productive if out of frame or containing stop codons. As previously described, Shannon's entropy was used to calculate clonality. The predicted amino acid sequences of productive clones were used to derive mean CDR3 Kyte-Doolittle hydropathy. Using the R hclust function, scaled V gene usage was clustered hierarchically with Manhattan distance and complete linkage. Sharing of clones by CDR3 amino acid sequence was evaluated by resampling 12 repertoires per group over 100 rounds. The repertoires were screened for 55 to 75 published EBV-specific TCRbeta sequences and a few hundred published CMV-specific TCRbeta sequences. After a couple of CVID samples that produced fewer than 10,000 sequences were dropped from the analysis, some 41 CVID repertoires remained. TCRdb retrieved this table from immuneACCESS and kept in-frame rearrangements only. Not all clones are present; in checked studies, unresolved V genes account for under half, and no reason is known for the remainder. D and trimming were read from the DNA, whereas the V and J calls and clone size are those reported in that table. With approximately 30,000 clones recorded, this sample contains no clone counted only once. The ten largest clones take up approximately 4% of the sample.

Diagnosis of CVID followed standard criteria, namely serum IgG, IgA and/or IgM below the normal range together with specific antibody deficiency. There were around 44 subjects in the CVID group (approximately 15 female and 30 or so male), ranging in age from about 9 to 65 years, with a mean age of roughly 43. Most CVID patients and most healthy controls were of Caucasian heritage. Replacement immunoglobulin therapy had been administered to all CVID subjects for at least one year at the time of study participation. No CVID subject was ill or taking immunomodulatory or immunosuppressive medication when blood was collected. Heparinized peripheral whole blood samples of roughly 5 to 8 ml were obtained from each donor. Genomic DNA from adults with common variable immune deficiency (CVID) and from healthy adult controls was the source for sequencing TCRbeta CDR3 repertoires. Diluted blood was subjected to density centrifugation over Hypaque 1077 or Ficoll-Paque for isolation of peripheral blood mononuclear cells. Genomic DNA was extracted from unsorted mononuclear cells by Qiagen column purification or by a centrifugation-based method.

The rearranged chain carries TRBV6-1 and TRBJ2-4, with no reliable assignment of the D segment. The receptor was derived from a human donor with common variable immunodeficiency. The sample comprised peripheral blood mononuclear cells. CDR3 bases read: TGTGCCAGCAGTGAAGCAGCTACGGCCAAAAACATT. Its translation reads: CASSEAATAKNI. The whole CDR3 sequence is CASSEAATAKNIQYF.